The 18 T cell receptor beta chains below come from one sample, sequenced in a study of T-cell reconstitution after alpha-beta-depleted transplantation in children. It was with unique molecular identifiers that the TCRbeta library was prepared. TCRdb reprocessed the PCR reads via MiXCR and lists one record per CDR3 protein. The table lists some 80,000 distinct CDR3 sequences, 15% to 20% of them singletons. The material sequenced was PBMCs, mostly from graft donor cells, taken 360 days after TCRalphabeta/CD19-depleted stem cell transplant. These receptor sequences come from a male patient aged 2-15 years who had a stem cell transplant for acute lymphoblastic leukemia, so the T cells may come from the graft donor.

The chain uses TRBV10-3 and TRBJ2-1; D not resolved. V was pared by 3 bases and J by 6 bases, with 6 bases between. Germline V gene sequence: CDR1 ENHRY, CDR2 SYGVKD. The CDR3 length is 12 residues. The chain's CDR3 is CAISELFNEQFF. The CDR3 DNA reads TGTGCCATCAGTGAACTTTTCAATGAGCAGTTCTTC.

The chain combines TRBV7-2 with TRBJ2-1; unclear D gene. V dropped 4 bases and J dropped 5 bases, with 12 bases sitting between them. The CDR3 is made up of 14 amino acids. Germline CDR1 and CDR2: SGHTA and FQGNSA. DNA for the CDR3: TGTGCCAGCAGCTCCGCCCCTGGGAACAATGAGCAGTTCTTC. Translation: CASSSAPGNNEQFF.

The chain has TRBV6-5 and TRBJ1-6, with 10 bases identical to TRBD1. This CDR3 is 15 amino acids long. Germline lookup yields CDR1 MNHEY and CDR2 SVGAGI. The V gene end was trimmed by 3 bases and the J gene end by 7 bases; junction bases not matched to a gene: 3. This CDR3 is CASSYRTGGNSPLHF. In DNA, the CDR3 is TGTGCCAGCAGTTATCGGACAGGGGGAAATTCACCCCTCCACTTT.

This clonotype has only a few counts. V usage is TRBV25-1 and J usage is TRBJ2-7; 8 positions match TRBD2. Trimming removed 4 bases from V and 2 bases from J; junction bases left unmatched: 7. Germline-derived CDR1 and CDR2 are MGHDK and SYGVNS. This CDR3 region has 15 residues. In DNA form, the CDR3 reads TGTGCCAGCAGTGGTTCGGGTAGCGGGGCCTACGAGCAGTACTTC. Protein sequence: CASSGSGSGAYEQYF.

A few counts support this clonotype. This chain links TRBV5-8 with TRBJ2-7; D call uncertain. Deletions cut 0 bases from V and 2 bases from J, with 15 bases between. CDR3 length: 16 residues. Germline values: CDR1 SGHTS, CDR2 YDEGEE. The CDR3 sequence: CASSLGILQYPYEQYF. CDR3 coding DNA: TGTGCCAGCAGCTTGGGGATACTTCAGTACCCCTACGAGCAGTACTTC.

This rearrangement joins TRBV5-1 to TRBJ1-1, with a weak D call TRBD1 (6 bases). Germline CDR1 SGHRS, CDR2 YFSETQ. Trimming shortened V by 4 bases and J by 4 bases, and 20 bases separated the two germline ends. This CDR3 contains 16 residues. CDR3 region: CASSLTLTGKSTEAFF. In nucleotides, the CDR3 is TGCGCCAGCAGCCTTACATTAACAGGGAAAAGCACTGAAGCTTTCTTT. The variable domain in full, with the rest retrieved from reference TRBV5-1 and TRBJ1-1, is KAGVTQTPRYLIKTRGQQVTLSCSPISGHRSVSWYQQTPGQGLQFLFEYFSETQRNKGNFPGRFSGRQFSNSRSEMNVSTLELGDSALYLCASSLTLTGKSTEAFFGQGTRLTVV.

This chain's CDR3 is CASSLGQGFSYNEQFF. CDR3 bases: TGTGCCAGCAGCCTGGGACAGGGGTTTTCCTACAATGAGCAGTTCTTC. The chain recombines TRBV5-6 with TRBJ2-1, with TRBD1 matching over 10 bases. The germline V gene encodes CDR1 SGHDT and CDR2 YYEEEE. J lost 1 base, V lost 4 bases, and 5 bases had no gene match. The CDR3 spans 16 residues.

V gene TRBV7-9 combines with J gene TRBJ1-1; D ambiguous. The ends were cut back, 8 bases at V and 4 bases at J, with 8 bases in the middle. CDR1 and CDR2 (germline): SEHNR, FQNEAQ (reference sequence). The CDR3 covers 11 residues. In nucleotides, the CDR3 is TGTGCCAGCGGCCAAGTCACTGAAGCTTTCTTT. Translation gives CASGQVTEAFF.

The rearrangement uses TRBV6-1 and TRBJ1-2; TRBD1 agrees at 7 bases. V dropped 6 bases and J dropped 4; count of bases not matched to a gene: 8. CDR1 and CDR2 from the germline V gene are MNHNS and SASEGT. The CDR3 contains 14 residues. CDR3 sequence: CASRQGPLGYGYTF. The CDR3 nucleotides read TGTGCCAGCAGACAGGGGCCACTTGGCTATGGCTACACCTTC.

The gene calls are TRBV30 and TRBJ2-7; 12 bases line up with TRBD1. Germline-derived CDR1 and CDR2 are GTSNPN and SVGIG (reference sequence). V was clipped by 0 bases and J by 5 bases; unmatched bases: 5. CDR3 size: 15 residues. The CDR3 DNA sequence: TGTGCCTGGAGTGTAAGGGGGACAGGGGGCCACGAGCAGTACTTC. Encoded protein: CAWSVRGTGGHEQYF.

The genes are TRBV12-3 or TRBV12-4 and TRBJ1-5; no reliable D call. This CDR3 spans 17 amino acids. V lost 2 bases, J lost 2 bases, and 16 bases lay in between. For the CDR3, the DNA is TGTGCCAGCAGTTTAACCATGGGGTCGGGTGGCAATCAGCCCCAGCATTTT. The encoded protein is CASSLTMGSGGNQPQHF.

Only a few counts were recorded for this clonotype. The rearrangement joins TRBV24-1 to TRBJ1-1; TRBD1 might be the D (6 bases). The V gene's germline CDR1 is KGHDR and CDR2 SFDVKD. The CDR3 runs to 12 residues. V lost 2 bases and J lost 10, with 10 bases in between. The CDR3 DNA reads TGTGCCACCAGTGATTCAGAGGGGGGAGCTTTCTTT. Translating it yields CATSDSEGGAFF.

The rearrangement links TRBV24-1 to TRBJ2-1, with D perhaps being TRBD1 or TRBD2 (6 bases each). The CDR3 loop spans 13 amino acids. Germline CDR1 and CDR2: KGHDR and SFDVKD. The V end lost 7 bases, the J end lost 6 bases, and 12 bases lay between the germline ends. CDR3 amino acids: CATRSPGANEQFF. In DNA, the CDR3 is TGTGCCACCAGATCCCCGGGGGCCAATGAGCAGTTCTTC.

The J gene is TRBJ2-5, the V gene TRBV5-1, with 12 bases matching TRBD1. The CDR3 loop spans 16 amino acids. Germline lookup yields CDR1 SGHRS and CDR2 YFSETQ. V lost 1 base to trimming and J lost 4 bases; unmatched junction nucleotides: 5. The CDR3 sequence is CASSLPGTGGRETQYF. For the CDR3, the DNA is TGCGCCAGCAGCTTGCCCGGGACAGGGGGCCGAGAGACCCAGTACTTC.

The chain combines TRBV29-1 with TRBJ2-7, with 13 bases aligning to TRBD2. The CDR3 extends over 14 amino acids. The V gene end was trimmed by 6 bases and the J gene end by 4 bases; junction bases not matched to a gene: 6. Germline V gene lookup returns CDR1 SQVTM and CDR2 ANQGSEA. The CDR3 here is CSVSTSGRKYEQYF. The DNA for the CDR3 is TGCAGCGTCTCGACTAGCGGGAGGAAATACGAGCAGTACTTC.

This clonotype was picked up a small number of times. The chain employs TRBV11-3 and TRBJ2-1; 11 nucleotides align to TRBD2. Germline V gives CDR1 SGHNT, CDR2 YENEEA. V shed 1 base, J shed 4 bases, and the junction held 6 bases outside the gene matches. The CDR3 is made up of 17 amino acids. CDR3 DNA sequence: TGTGCCAGCAGCTTAGTGTCGGGACTAGCGGATTACAATGAGCAGTTCTTC. Encoded protein: CASSLVSGLADYNEQFF.

Here the CDR3 reads CSARRGRGYNEQFF. The DNA of the CDR3 is TGCAGTGCTAGACGCGGGAGGGGGTACAATGAGCAGTTCTTC. The chain recombines TRBV20-1 with TRBJ2-1; 9 nucleotides agree with TRBD2. There are 14 residues in the CDR3. Germline CDR1 DFQATT, CDR2 SNEGSKA (reference sequence). V trimming: 2 bases; J trimming: 4 bases; junction bases outside the gene matches: 3.

The V call is TRBV6-5, the J call TRBJ2-3; a weak D match, TRBD2 (6 bases). The CDR3 runs 14 residues. V dropped 2 bases and J dropped 6 bases, with 12 bases sitting between them. CDR1 and CDR2 from the germline V gene are MNHEY and SVGAGI. The CDR3 DNA reads as TGTGCCAGCAGTTACGGGGGGTCGAGGGATACGCAGTATTTT. Amino acid sequence: CASSYGGSRDTQYF.